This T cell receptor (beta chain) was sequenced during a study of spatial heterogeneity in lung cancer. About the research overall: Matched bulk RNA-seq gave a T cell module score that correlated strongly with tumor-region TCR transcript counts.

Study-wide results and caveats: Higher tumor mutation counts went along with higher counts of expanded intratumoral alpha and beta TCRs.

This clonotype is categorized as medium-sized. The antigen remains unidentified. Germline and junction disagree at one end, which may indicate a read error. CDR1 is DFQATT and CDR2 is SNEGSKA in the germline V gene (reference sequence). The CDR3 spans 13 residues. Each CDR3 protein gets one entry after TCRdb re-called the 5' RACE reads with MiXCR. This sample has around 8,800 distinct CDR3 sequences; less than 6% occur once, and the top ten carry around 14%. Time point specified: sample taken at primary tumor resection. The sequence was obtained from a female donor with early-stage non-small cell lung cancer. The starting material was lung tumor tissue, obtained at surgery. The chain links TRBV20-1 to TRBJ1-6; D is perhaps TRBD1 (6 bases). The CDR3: CSARGQNNSPLHF. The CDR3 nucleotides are TGCAGTGCCAGAGGACAGAACAATTCACCCCTCCACTTT.